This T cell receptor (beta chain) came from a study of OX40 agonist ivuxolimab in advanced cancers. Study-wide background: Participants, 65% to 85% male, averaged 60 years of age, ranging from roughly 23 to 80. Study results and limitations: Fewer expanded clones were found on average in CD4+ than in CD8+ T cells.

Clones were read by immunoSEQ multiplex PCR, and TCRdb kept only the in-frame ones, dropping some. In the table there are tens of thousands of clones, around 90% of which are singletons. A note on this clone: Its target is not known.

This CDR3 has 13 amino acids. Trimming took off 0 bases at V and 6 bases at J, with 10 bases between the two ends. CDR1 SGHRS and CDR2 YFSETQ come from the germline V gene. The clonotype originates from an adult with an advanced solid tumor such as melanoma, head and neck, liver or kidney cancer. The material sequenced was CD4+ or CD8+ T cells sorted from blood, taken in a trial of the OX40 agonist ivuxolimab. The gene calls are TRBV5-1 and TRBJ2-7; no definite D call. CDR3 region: CASSLGGYSEQYV. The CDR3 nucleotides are TGCGCCAGCAGCTTGGGTGGCTACTCCGAGCAGTACGTC.